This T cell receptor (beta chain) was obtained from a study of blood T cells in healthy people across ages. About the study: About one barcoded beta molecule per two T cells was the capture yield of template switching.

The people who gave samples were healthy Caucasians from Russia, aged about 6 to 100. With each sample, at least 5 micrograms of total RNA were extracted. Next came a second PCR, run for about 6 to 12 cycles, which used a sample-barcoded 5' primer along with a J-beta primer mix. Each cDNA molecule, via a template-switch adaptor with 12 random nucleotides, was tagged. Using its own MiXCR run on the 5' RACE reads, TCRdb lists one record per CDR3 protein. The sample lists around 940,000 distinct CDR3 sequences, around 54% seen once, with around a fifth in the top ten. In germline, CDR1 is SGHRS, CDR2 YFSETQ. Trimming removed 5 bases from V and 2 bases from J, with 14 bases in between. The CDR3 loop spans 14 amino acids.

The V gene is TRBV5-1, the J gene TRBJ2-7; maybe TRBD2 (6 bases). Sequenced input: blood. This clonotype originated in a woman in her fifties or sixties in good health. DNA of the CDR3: TGCGCCAGCAGGAGGGAGGCCCGGGCCTACGAGCAGTACTTC. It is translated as CASRREARAYEQYF.